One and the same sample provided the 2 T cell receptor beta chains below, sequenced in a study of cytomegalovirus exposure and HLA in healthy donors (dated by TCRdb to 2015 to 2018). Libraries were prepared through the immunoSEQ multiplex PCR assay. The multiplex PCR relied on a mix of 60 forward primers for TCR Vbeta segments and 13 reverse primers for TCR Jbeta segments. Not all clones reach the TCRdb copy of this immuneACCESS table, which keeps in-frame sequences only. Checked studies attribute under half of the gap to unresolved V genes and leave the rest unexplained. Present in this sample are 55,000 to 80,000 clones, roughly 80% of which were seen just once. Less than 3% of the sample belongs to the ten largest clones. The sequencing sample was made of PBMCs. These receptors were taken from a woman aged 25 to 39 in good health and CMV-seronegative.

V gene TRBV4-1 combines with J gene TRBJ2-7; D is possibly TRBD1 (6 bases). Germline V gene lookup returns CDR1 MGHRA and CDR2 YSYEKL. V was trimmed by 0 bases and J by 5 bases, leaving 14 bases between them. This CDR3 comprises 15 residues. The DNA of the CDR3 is TGCGCCAGCAGCCAAGAGTACCTAGGGGGAGACGAGCAGTACTTC. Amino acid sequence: CASSQEYLGGDEQYF.

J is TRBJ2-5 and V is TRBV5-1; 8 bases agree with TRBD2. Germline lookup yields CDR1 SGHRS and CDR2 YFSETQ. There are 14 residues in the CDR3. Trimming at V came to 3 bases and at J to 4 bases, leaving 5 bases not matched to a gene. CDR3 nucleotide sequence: TGCGCCAGCAGCTACGGGGGGGCCGGAGAGACCCAGTACTTC. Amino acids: CASSYGGAGETQYF.